The 13 T cell receptor beta chains in this list originate from one sample, sequenced in a study of shared clonotypes between healthy human individuals. It was CD45RO-negative cells, positively selected for CCR7, that made up naive CD8 cells, with terminally differentiated effector memory CD45RA+ cells excluded. Measured with immunoSEQ multiplex PCR; TCRdb has only the in-frame clones, and not every one. The sample has over 2 million clones, approximately 94% seen once; the top ten hold around 1.1%. Source material: naive CD8+ T cells sorted from blood. These receptors all come from a man between 18 and 35 years old in good health.

The CDR3 region is CASSYTLTAEAFF. CDR3 in DNA: TGTGCCAGCAGCTACACTCTTACCGCTGAAGCTTTCTTT. The rearrangement joins TRBV5-8 to TRBJ1-1, with D unclear. CDR1 is SGHTS and CDR2 is YDEGEE in the germline V gene. The CDR3 extends over 13 amino acids. The ends were cut back, 3 bases at V and 6 bases at J, with 12 bases in the middle.

The genes are TRBV27 and TRBJ1-6, with a weak D call TRBD1 (5 bases). V lost 4 bases to trimming and J lost 7 bases, with 17 bases between them. In germline, CDR1 is MNHEY, CDR2 SMNVEV (reference sequence). The CDR3 runs 16 residues. The CDR3 DNA is TGTGCCAGCAGTTCCCCCGGCGGGTGGGGGAATTCACCCCTCCACTTT. This encodes CASSSPGGWGNSPLHF.

This clone was seen once. The V call is TRBV9, the J call TRBJ1-1; no firm D call. V lost 4 bases and J lost 1, with 14 bases in between. The germline gives CDR1 SGDLS, CDR2 YYNGEE. CDR3 length: 15 amino acids. The CDR3 coding sequence is TGTGCCAGCAGCCCCCGGGAGGCGCCGAACACTGAAGCTTTCTTT. Its translation is CASSPREAPNTEAFF.

The chain links TRBV7-9 to TRBJ1-3; 7 positions match TRBD1. In germline, CDR1 is SEHNR, CDR2 FQNEAQ (reference sequence). Trimming removed 2 bases from V and 0 bases from J; junction bases left unmatched: 4. The CDR3 consists of 16 residues. The CDR3 sequence is CASSLRDSFSGNTIYF. The CDR3 coding sequence is TGTGCCAGCAGCTTACGGGACAGCTTCTCTGGAAACACCATATATTTT.

The gene calls are TRBV27 and TRBJ2-3; tentatively, D is TRBD2 (6 bases). Trimming shortened V by 8 bases and J by 1 base, and 13 bases separated the two germline ends. CDR3 size: 14 residues. In germline, CDR1 is MNHEY, CDR2 SMNVEV (reference sequence). In DNA form, the CDR3 reads TGTGCCAGCGGACCTACGGGGGGCACAGATACGCAGTATTTT. Its translation: CASGPTGGTDTQYF.

The rearrangement links TRBV6-1 to TRBJ2-7; 11 nucleotides align to TRBD2. Germline loops: CDR1 MNHNS, CDR2 SASEGT. The length of the CDR3 is 16 residues. V shed 6 bases, J shed 1 base, and the junction held 8 bases outside the gene matches. The CDR3 loop reads CASREIAGGPSYEQYF. The CDR3 coding sequence is TGTGCCAGCAGGGAAATAGCGGGAGGGCCGTCCTACGAGCAGTACTTC.

This chain uses TRBV29-1 with TRBJ2-1, with 7 bases lining up with TRBD1. The CDR3 loop spans 13 amino acids. Germline CDR1 SQVTM, CDR2 ANQGSEA. V trimming: 8 bases; J trimming: 5 bases; junction bases outside the gene matches: 9. As DNA, the CDR3 is TGCAGCCTCCGGGACAGCCGAGACAATGAGCAGTTCTTC. Residues: CSLRDSRDNEQFF.

This chain uses TRBV19 with TRBJ2-3; D gene uncertain. CDR1 is LNHDA and CDR2 is SQIVND in the germline V gene (reference sequence). Deletions cut 0 bases from V and 6 bases from J, with 19 bases between. CDR3 length: 17 amino acids. CDR3 loop: CASSIDFPGSYTDTQYF. CDR3 in DNA: TGTGCCAGTAGTATAGACTTCCCCGGGTCCTATACGGATACGCAGTATTTT.

The chain uses TRBV9 and TRBJ2-3, with D unresolved. V was pared by 4 bases and J by 4 bases, with 10 bases between. The V gene's germline CDR1 is SGDLS and CDR2 YYNGEE. The CDR3 runs to 13 residues. The CDR3 coding sequence is TGTGCCAGCAGCACCCTGAACTCAGATACGCAGTATTTT. Its translation: CASSTLNSDTQYF.

This chain links TRBV27 with TRBJ1-4; 9 bases line up with TRBD1. Unmatched junction bases numbered 10, after V lost 6 bases and J lost 5 bases. The CDR3 totals 16 residues. Germline V gene data show CDR1 as MNHEY and CDR2 as SMNVEV (reference sequence). CDR3 residues: CASSRWTGTGNEKLFF. CDR3 in DNA: TGTGCCAGCAGCCGGTGGACCGGGACAGGGAATGAAAAACTGTTTTTT.

This clone has just one count. This chain links TRBV27 with TRBJ2-7; D gene unclear. Germline V lookup: CDR1 MNHEY, CDR2 SMNVEV (reference sequence). With 4 bases removed from V and 3 bases from J, the gap between germline ends came to 10 bases. The CDR3 totals 13 residues. The DNA of the CDR3 is TGTGCCAGCAGTTCCCTTGGGTTCTACGAGCAGTACTTC. It encodes CASSSLGFYEQYF.

This rearrangement joins TRBV7-3 to TRBJ2-2; D may match TRBD1 or TRBD2 (5 bases each). Per the germline V gene, CDR1 is SGHTA and CDR2 is FQGTGA. The CDR3 loop spans 15 amino acids. Trimming removed 8 bases at V and 0 bases at J, with 13 bases between. CDR3 region: CASSLGVPNTGELFF. Written as DNA, the CDR3 is TGTGCCAGCTCTCTGGGGGTGCCGAACACCGGGGAGCTGTTTTTT.

This clone occurred once. This chain joins TRBV5-4 and TRBJ2-1; 10 bases map to TRBD1. This CDR3 contains 15 residues. Per germline, CDR1 SGHNT and CDR2 YYREEE (reference sequence). J lost 4 bases, V lost 7 bases, and 8 bases had no gene match. CDR3 loop: CASSFPGQGYNEQFF. The CDR3 region has the DNA TGTGCCAGCTCCTTCCCGGGACAGGGGTACAATGAGCAGTTCTTC.